Only a few counts were recorded for the clone carrying this T cell receptor (beta chain). This entry is derived from a study of cytomegalovirus exposure and HLA in healthy donors. Study in general: Earlier findings included about 120 million unique TCR beta sequences obtained from approximately 170 million T cells.

Amplification used 60 Vbeta primers and 13 Jbeta primers. Libraries were prepared by immunoSEQ multiplex PCR; TCRdb keeps only in-frame clonotypes and omits some of them. The profile covers under 250,000 clones, with roughly 85% appearing a single time and approximately 2.2% taken by the ten largest. The material sequenced was PBMCs. The receptor comes from a woman in her 50s in good health and CMV-seronegative.

The CDR3, as DNA: TGTGCCAGCAGCGTAGGTCCGCAGTCCCAAGAGACCCAGTACTTC. Protein product: CASSVGPQSQETQYF. This chain connects TRBV9 to TRBJ2-5; D remains unclear. The V and J ends lost 0 bases and 1 base respectively, with 10 bases between them. Germline loops: CDR1 SGDLS, CDR2 YYNGEE. This CDR3 comprises 15 residues. Variable domain in full (rest from reference TRBV9 and TRBJ2-5): DSGVTQTPKHLITATGQRVTLRCSPRSGDLSVYWYQQSLDQGLQFLIQYYNGEERAKGNILERFSAQQFPDLHSELNLSSLELGDSALYFCASSVGPQSQETQYFGPGTRLLVL.